The 10 T cell receptor beta chains listed next were all sequenced from one sample in a study of T cells after yellow fever vaccination. TCRdb redid the calling of the 5' RACE reads with MiXCR, one entry per CDR3 protein. The sample holds some 73,000 distinct CDR3 sequences, over 7.5% seen once. Sample: CD8+ T cells sorted from PBMCs, taken on the day of the yellow fever booster vaccination. The receptors stem from a man younger than 40 who received the YFV17D yellow fever vaccine.

This clonotype has more than one count but fewer than ten. The J gene is TRBJ1-2, the V gene TRBV5-6; 8 bases align to TRBD1. J gave up 6 bases and V 3 bases, and 7 bases lay outside the gene matches. CDR3 length equals 14 residues. Germline V gene lookup returns CDR1 SGHDT and CDR2 YYEEEE. The CDR3 DNA is TGTGCCAGCAGCTCCTCAGGGGGCGCGAATGGCTACACCTTC. Protein sequence: CASSSSGGANGYTF.

This clonotype was counted ten times or more. V and J are TRBV3-1 and TRBJ2-1; D not resolved. This CDR3 region has 13 residues. The germline V gene encodes CDR1 LGHDT and CDR2 YNNKEL (reference sequence). The V gene lost 4 bases and the J gene lost 5 bases, with 9 bases spanning the gap. CDR3 DNA: TGTGCCAGCAGCCCCGACTTAAACAATGAGCAGTTCTTC. As protein: CASSPDLNNEQFF.

The V call is TRBV7-2, the J call TRBJ2-7, with D tentatively TRBD2 (6 bases). The CDR3 contains 14 residues. In germline, CDR1 is SGHTA, CDR2 FQGNSA. Trimming shortened V by 5 bases and J by 6 bases, and 17 bases separated the two germline ends. In nucleotides, the CDR3 is TGTGCCAGCAGCCCTTACCCGGAGGGGAGCGAGCAGTACTTC. Translation gives CASSPYPEGSEQYF. The complete variable domain, with remaining parts taken from reference TRBV7-2 and TRBJ2-7, reads GAGVSQSPSNKVTEKGKDVELRCDPISGHTALYWYRQSLGQGLEFLIYFQGNSAPDKSGLPSDRFSAERTGGSVSTLTIQRTQQEDSAVYLCASSPYPEGSEQYFGPGTRLTVT.

The table lists this clonotype with a few counts. J is TRBJ2-1 and V is TRBV7-9; weak D call: TRBD2 (6 bases). Germline V gene sequence: CDR1 SEHNR, CDR2 FQNEAQ (reference sequence). CDR3 size: 16 residues. Deletions cut 6 bases from V and 0 bases from J, with 15 bases between. The chain's CDR3 is CASSPLAPSSYNEQFF. CDR3 bases: TGTGCCAGCAGTCCTCTAGCGCCAAGCTCCTACAATGAGCAGTTCTTC.

This clonotype occurred a few times. The genes are TRBV20-1 and TRBJ2-7; D gene uncertain. The germline gives CDR1 DFQATT, CDR2 SNEGSKA (reference sequence). This CDR3 spans 17 amino acids. CDR3 residues: CCARRLVPMLDAYEQYF. CDR3 sequence (DNA): TGCTGCGCTCGACGCCTTGTACCAATGCTCGACGCCTACGAGCAGTACTTC.

This clonotype was recorded a few times. The chain employs TRBV5-6 and TRBJ2-2; perhaps TRBD1 as D (6 bases). The germline V gene encodes CDR1 SGHDT and CDR2 YYEEEE. CDR3 size: 16 residues. V dropped 0 bases and J dropped 1 base, with 10 bases sitting between them. For the CDR3, the DNA is TGTGCCAGCAGCTTGGTTGTGACAGGGAACACCGGGGAGCTGTTTTTT. Protein sequence: CASSLVVTGNTGELFF. Drawing the rest from reference TRBV5-6 and TRBJ2-2, the complete variable domain is DAGVTQSPTHLIKTRGQQVTLRCSPKSGHDTVSWYQQALGQGPQFIFQYYEEEERQRGNFPDRFSGHQFPNYSSELNVNALLLGDSALYLCASSLVVTGNTGELFFGEGSRLTVL.

This clonotype was observed a few times. The V gene is TRBV6-5, the J gene TRBJ2-2, with TRBD1 as a possible D gene (5 bases). The germline gives CDR1 MNHEY, CDR2 SVGAGI. Trimming removed 2 bases from V and 2 bases from J, with 6 bases in between. CDR3 length equals 14 residues. This CDR3 reads CASSYGHNTGELFF. The CDR3 nucleotides are TGTGCCAGCAGTTACGGACATAACACCGGGGAGCTGTTTTTT.

V gene TRBV29-1 combines with J gene TRBJ2-3, with D hard to call. Deletions cut 5 bases from V and 9 bases from J, with 15 bases between. The CDR3 extends over 12 amino acids. The germline V gene has CDR1 SQVTM and CDR2 ANQGSEA. The CDR3 nucleotides read TGCAGCGTTTGGGTCTTACAGCAAACGCAGTATTTT. This translates into CSVWVLQQTQYF.

In its sample, this clonotype was seen a few times. This chain connects TRBV11-2 to TRBJ1-1; a weak D match, TRBD1 (5 bases). The CDR3 runs to 13 residues. V lost 0 bases, J lost 5 bases, and 7 bases lay in between. Germline V lookup: CDR1 SGHAT, CDR2 FQNNGV. CDR3 DNA sequence: TGTGCCAGCAGCTTAGAAAAGGGGACTGAAGCTTTCTTT. It specifies CASSLEKGTEAFF. Drawing the rest from reference TRBV11-2 and TRBJ1-1, the complete variable domain is EAGVAQSPRYKIIEKRQSVAFWCNPISGHATLYWYQQILGQGPKLLIQFQNNGVVDDSQLPKDRFSAERLKGVDSTLKIQPAKLEDSAVYLCASSLEKGTEAFFGQGTRLTVV.

This clonotype occurred many times. This chain links TRBV29-1 with TRBJ2-3, with D possibly being TRBD2 (6 bases). Between the trimmed V and J ends, which lost 6 bases and 11 bases, there was a span of 18 bases. Germline V CDR1 and CDR2: SQVTM, ANQGSEA. The CDR3 contains 12 residues. The CDR3: CSVMTEGGQQYF. In nucleotides, the CDR3 is TGCAGCGTGATGACGGAGGGAGGACAGCAGTATTTT.